This T cell receptor beta chain came from a study of T cell responses to AZD1222 COVID-19 vaccine. The study, taken as a whole, reports: Elevations in Spike-specific TCR breadth and depth followed administration of two AZD1222 doses. Sampling that yielded the repertoires occurred only after the peak T cell response.

As concerns this clone: Its antigen is still unknown.

Sequencing was performed with immunoSEQ multiplex PCR; in TCRdb, only in-frame clones are kept and a portion is missing. The sample lists over 65,000 clones, roughly 89% occurring once. The CDR3 loop spans 16 amino acids. Germline V gene lookup returns CDR1 MGHDK and CDR2 SYGVNS. The J segment lost 3 bases and the V segment lost 4 bases, leaving 8 bases of the junction unmatched. This material consisted of peripheral blood, taken 28 days after the second AZD1222 dose. The chain carries TRBV25-1 and TRBJ2-2; 7 bases agree with TRBD2. This clonotype originated in an adult who received the AZD1222 COVID-19 vaccine. CDR3 loop: CASSVVRTRDTGELFF. As DNA, the CDR3 is TGTGCCAGCAGTGTGGTCAGGACTAGAGACACCGGGGAGCTGTTTTTT.